A selection of T cell receptor beta chains follows, all from one sample in a study of long-term antiretroviral therapy in people with HIV. Some clones are missing from TCRdb's copy, which holds only in-frame ones; the method was immunoSEQ multiplex PCR. The repertoire consists of over 10,000 clones, with more than 70% occurring once and the leading ten covering approximately 20%. Sequences were derived from unsorted PBMCs, sampled 0.5 years before starting antiretroviral therapy. These receptors were taken from a middle-aged woman with HIV. The CDR3 runs from the conserved cysteine through the conserved F or W.

TRBV11-3,TRBJ1-2,CASSPPRPDYGYTF
TRBV30,TRBJ1-1,CAWTWGLGTEAFF
TRBV14,TRBJ2-2,CASSRTVNTGELFF
TRBV10-3,TRBJ2-7,CAIRASDSYEQYF
TRBV6-1,TRBJ1-2,CASSEGGTYGYTF
TRBV11-3,TRBJ2-2,CASSLNAGGDGELFF
TRBV10-3,TRBJ1-1,CAISDDRGPSEAFF
TRBV7-9,TRBJ2-1,CASSFVGGGRNNEQFF
TRBV7-9,TRBJ1-3,CASSLRPGSRSGNTIYF
TRBV4-3,TRBJ1-5,CASSQVTSNQPQHF
TRBV7-9,TRBJ2-1,CASSLNRDSANNEQFF
TRBV25-1,TRBJ1-1,CASSAPDRGNTEAFF
TRBV29-1,TRBJ1-1,CSVDVNTEAFF
TRBV27,TRBJ2-7,CASSLRPRGPYEQYF
TRBV5-6,TRBJ2-3,CASSLGTGTSTDTQYF
TRBV7-8,TRBJ1-2,CASSSPDPSRGNTF
TRBV5-1,TRBJ2-5,CASSRDLETQYF
TRBV12-5,TRBJ1-2,CASGLDRTGAAPNYGYTF
TRBV29-1,TRBJ2-1,CSVEWRGGVEQFF
TRBV18,TRBJ1-5,CASSPGTAGNQPQHF
TRBV5-1,TRBJ1-2,CASSFTSSLHYGYTF
TRBV7-9,TRBJ2-3,CASSLQGARDTQYF
TRBV6-5,TRBJ2-7,CASSYSGRGYEQYF
TRBV5-1,TRBJ1-2,CASSAVQGNYGYTF
TRBV29-1,TRBJ1-5,CSVGEVGQPQHF
TRBV27,TRBJ1-4,CASSSIDSPAGEKLFF
TRBV19,TRBJ1-5,CASREGPIFYSNQPQHF
TRBV6-4,TRBJ2-3,CASSDGLADTDTQYF